The present entry profiles one T cell receptor beta chain with its context. No antigen is known for it. Libraries were prepared by immunoSEQ multiplex PCR; TCRdb keeps only in-frame clonotypes and omits some of them. The repertoire holds approximately 100,000 clones, with about 90% as singletons. The sample is drawn from a study of T cell responses to AZD1222 COVID-19 vaccine. Study-wide findings and caveats: Females made up more of the donors, who were largely white British, and clonal diversity may have come out too low. Spike-specific TCR breadth and depth went up after people got two AZD1222 doses. Regions 160-218 and 743-854 held dominance among vaccine-associated CD4 TCRs, which spanned spike.

Germline V gene lookup returns CDR1 MDHEN and CDR2 SYDVKM. The CDR3 length is 12 residues. Trimming took off 7 bases at V and 6 bases at J, with 13 bases between the two ends. V gene TRBV28 combines with J gene TRBJ2-7; D is ambiguous. The receptor was derived from an adult in good health. This sample comprised peripheral blood, obtained on day 0 of AZD1222 vaccination. DNA for the CDR3: TGTGCCAGCACTTCACCGGACCGCGAGCAGTACTTC. As protein: CASTSPDREQYF.